Each of the 21 T cell receptor beta chains below was sequenced from the same sample in a study of control samples from healthy donors and cancer patients. Sequencing was performed with immunoSEQ multiplex PCR; in TCRdb, only in-frame clones are kept and a portion is missing. The sample lists about 120,000 clones; 70% to 90% were seen once. The sample comprised blood. The receptor set was obtained from a man over 45 in good health.

This clone is a singleton in its sample. The genes are TRBV10-1 and TRBJ1-2; weak D call: TRBD1 (6 bases). The V and J ends lost 0 bases and 7 bases respectively, with 15 bases between them. Germline-derived CDR1 and CDR2 are WNHNN and SYGVQD (reference sequence). The CDR3 covers 15 residues. The CDR3 protein is CASSESGQGIVGYTF. CDR3 DNA sequence: TGCGCCAGCAGTGAGTCTGGGCAGGGGATCGTTGGCTACACCTTC.

This clone was recorded once. The chain is built from TRBV19 and TRBJ1-2; 10 bases agree with TRBD1. V lost 3 bases to trimming and J lost 4 bases; unmatched junction nucleotides: 5. CDR3 size: 15 residues. Germline V gene lookup returns CDR1 LNHDA and CDR2 SQIVND (reference sequence). Here the CDR3 DNA reads TGTGCCAGTAGTATGAGACAGGGGGCCCTCTATGGCTACACCTTC. Its translation: CASSMRQGALYGYTF.

The chain uses TRBV7-9 and TRBJ1-4, with D unclear. V was cut by 3 bases and J by 4 bases, with 12 bases left in between. Germline V lookup: CDR1 SEHNR, CDR2 FQNEAQ (reference sequence). The CDR3 sequence is 15 residues long. The CDR3 sequence is CASSFGSGLNEKLFF. CDR3 DNA sequence: TGTGCCAGCAGCTTTGGGAGCGGCCTTAATGAAAAACTGTTTTTT.

The chain joins TRBV11-3 to TRBJ1-1; unclear D gene. The germline V gene encodes CDR1 SGHNT and CDR2 YENEEA. CDR3 length: 15 amino acids. V dropped 3 bases and J dropped 4 bases, with 15 bases sitting between them. CDR3 sequence: CASSFGSGDGTEAFF. CDR3 nucleotide sequence: TGTGCCAGCAGCTTTGGGAGCGGGGATGGCACTGAAGCTTTCTTT.

The chain carries TRBV5-6 and TRBJ2-2, with D tentatively TRBD1 (6 bases). Germline V gene sequence: CDR1 SGHDT, CDR2 YYEEEE. Trimming left V 3 bases short and J 6 bases short, with 9 bases between. The CDR3 is 13 residues long. Written as DNA, the CDR3 is TGTGCCAGCAGCTCACAGGGATCCGGGGAGCTGTTTTTT. Amino acids: CASSSQGSGELFF. Full variable domain (outside the CDR3, taken from reference TRBV5-6 and TRBJ2-2): DAGVTQSPTHLIKTRGQQVTLRCSPKSGHDTVSWYQQALGQGPQFIFQYYEEEERQRGNFPDRFSGHQFPNYSSELNVNALLLGDSALYLCASSSQGSGELFFGEGSRLTVL.

This clone is a singleton in its sample. The chain uses TRBV27 and TRBJ1-2; TRBD1 aligns across 8 bases. J lost 7 bases, V lost 5 bases, and 12 bases had no gene match. The CDR3 consists of 15 residues. CDR1 and CDR2 (germline): MNHEY, SMNVEV (reference sequence). CDR3 in DNA: TGTGCCAGCAGTGATATCTGGACAGGGTCCGGTGGCTACACCTTC. It specifies CASSDIWTGSGGYTF.

The J gene is TRBJ1-2, the V gene TRBV2, with TRBD1 matching 11 bases. CDR1 and CDR2 from the germline V gene are SNHLY and FYNNEI. This CDR3 has 14 amino acids. V gave up 7 bases and J gave up 7 bases; unmatched junction bases: 8. The CDR3 DNA sequence: TGTGCCAGCAACCTGGACAGGGGGCGTGCTGGCTACACCTTC. Amino acid sequence: CASNLDRGRAGYTF.

The J gene is TRBJ1-5, the V gene TRBV18; unclear D gene. The CDR3 spans 13 residues. CDR1 and CDR2 from the germline V gene are KGHSH and LQKENI. V was trimmed by 1 base and J by 7 bases, leaving 8 bases between them. The CDR3 region has the DNA TGTGCCAGCTCACCACTTGGGTACCAGCCCCAGCATTTT. It translates to CASSPLGYQPQHF.

The V and J genes are TRBV18 and TRBJ2-7, with D possibly being TRBD1 (7 bases). CDR1 and CDR2 (germline): KGHSH, LQKENI. Between the trimmed V and J ends, which lost 3 bases and 6 bases, there was a span of 15 bases. CDR3 length: 14 amino acids. CDR3 in DNA: TGTGCCAGCTCACCCTCGGACAGGCGGGGCGAGCAGTACTTC. Translating gives CASSPSDRRGEQYF.

The chain joins TRBV7-8 to TRBJ1-2; D is unresolved. V was clipped by 1 base and J by 3 bases, with 9 bases between them. Germline loops: CDR1 SGHVS, CDR2 FQNEAQ. The CDR3 is 14 residues long. The CDR3 region has the DNA TGTGCCAGCAGCTTAGGTCCCCGAGACTATGGCTACACCTTC. As protein: CASSLGPRDYGYTF.

The J gene is TRBJ1-2, the V gene TRBV19; possibly TRBD1 for D (5 bases). The CDR3 length is 14 residues. CDR1 LNHDA and CDR2 SQIVND come from the germline V gene (reference sequence). With 5 bases removed from V and 6 bases from J, the gap between germline ends came to 16 bases. CDR3 sequence (DNA): TGTGCCAGTAGTTTCGACAGTGGACGGGATGGCTACACCTTC. Encoded protein: CASSFDSGRDGYTF. Variable domain in full (rest from reference TRBV19 and TRBJ1-2): DGGITQSPKYLFRKEGQNVTLSCEQNLNHDAMYWYRQDPGQGLRLIYYSQIVNDFQKGDIAEGYSVSREKKESFPLTVTSAQKNPTAFYLCASSFDSGRDGYTFGSGTRLTVV.

V usage is TRBV5-1 and J usage is TRBJ2-2; the match to TRBD1 covers 11 bases. V was pared by 3 bases and J by 6 bases, with 7 bases of the junction left unmatched. From germline, CDR1 is SGHRS and CDR2 YFSETQ. The CDR3 is 16 amino acids. This CDR3 is CASSSQGQGGPGELFF. As DNA, the CDR3 is TGCGCCAGCAGCTCCCAGGGACAGGGGGGGCCCGGGGAGCTGTTTTTT.

V is TRBV10-3 and J is TRBJ2-7; 8 bases line up with TRBD2. V gave up 3 bases and J gave up 4 bases; unmatched junction bases: 8. Germline CDR1 reads ENHRY; CDR2 reads SYGVKD. There are 15 residues in the CDR3. The CDR3 region has the DNA TGTGCCATCAGTGAAAGGGCGGGGGGACTTTACGAGCAGTACTTC. Protein product: CAISERAGGLYEQYF.

V gene TRBV2 combines with J gene TRBJ2-5; 7 bases agree with TRBD1. The CDR3 is 13 amino acids. V shed 10 bases and J 2 bases; nucleotides not matched to a gene: 7. Looked up from germline, CDR1 is SNHLY and CDR2 is FYNNEI. The CDR3 coding sequence is TGTGCCACTAGCCCGGGACAGCAAGAGACCCAGTACTTC. This translates into CATSPGQQETQYF.

The chain joins TRBV4-2 to TRBJ2-1; 12 bases are shared with TRBD2. There are 20 residues in the CDR3. Germline CDR1 LGHNA, CDR2 YNFKEQ. V gave up 5 bases and J gave up 1 base; unmatched junction bases: 15. CDR3: CASSEGTSGGSQPSYNEQFF. CDR3 nucleotides: TGTGCCAGCAGCGAAGGCACTAGCGGGGGGTCCCAACCGTCCTACAATGAGCAGTTCTTC.

The chain employs TRBV7-2 and TRBJ2-2; no clear D. Germline loops: CDR1 SGHTA, CDR2 FQGNSA. CDR3 size: 15 residues. The V and J ends lost 5 bases and 0 bases respectively, with 10 bases between them. CDR3 amino acids: CASSLSAANTGELFF. The DNA for the CDR3 is TGTGCCAGCAGCCTCAGCGCTGCGAACACCGGGGAGCTGTTTTTT.

The chain links TRBV2 to TRBJ2-7; 7 nucleotides agree with TRBD1. CDR1 and CDR2 from the germline V gene are SNHLY and FYNNEI. The ends lost 5 bases at V and 3 bases at J; junction bases unmatched: 4. The CDR3 has 13 amino acids. CDR3: CASSFGTVYEQYF. Here the CDR3 DNA reads TGTGCCAGCAGTTTCGGGACAGTCTACGAGCAGTACTTC.

This rearrangement joins TRBV9 to TRBJ1-3; D not resolved. This CDR3 comprises 15 residues. The germline gives CDR1 SGDLS, CDR2 YYNGEE. V was clipped by 2 bases and J by 2 bases, with 11 bases between them. The CDR3 DNA reads TGTGCCAGCAGCGTGGAAGGAGAGGCTGGAAACACCATATATTTT. It yields the protein CASSVEGEAGNTIYF.

The rearrangement uses TRBV3-1 (or the pseudogene TRBV3-2) and TRBJ1-1, with 7 bases lining up with TRBD1. CDR3 length: 15 residues. Germline V CDR1 and CDR2: LGHDT, YNNKEL (reference sequence). With 5 bases clipped from V and 0 bases from J, the junction kept 6 bases outside the gene matches. Here the CDR3 reads CASSRGQEMNTEAFF. Written as DNA, the CDR3 is TGTGCCAGCAGCAGAGGACAGGAGATGAACACTGAAGCTTTCTTT.

The genes are TRBV5-1 and TRBJ2-2; the match to TRBD1 covers 9 bases. This CDR3 contains 16 residues. V trimming: 1 base; J trimming: 1 base; junction bases outside the gene matches: 2. Germline V gives CDR1 SGHRS, CDR2 YFSETQ. The CDR3 spells CASSLRTGENTGELFF. The CDR3, as DNA: TGCGCCAGCAGCTTGAGGACAGGGGAGAACACCGGGGAGCTGTTTTTT.

This sequence joins TRBV4-1 and TRBJ2-3, with unresolved D. The CDR3 loop spans 14 amino acids. V shed 2 bases and J shed 4 bases, with 10 bases lying between them. CDR1 and CDR2 from the germline V gene are MGHRA and YSYEKL. The CDR3, as DNA: TGCGCCAGCAGCCAACCACCCGCACCAGATACGCAGTATTTT. Its protein is CASSQPPAPDTQYF.